These T cell receptor beta chains were read from a single sample in a study of blood T cell repertoires in COVID-19. Assay: immunoSEQ multiplex PCR; the TCRdb copy retains only in-frame clones and omits some. The sample carries about 270,000 clones, about 87% recorded once. The sample was PBMCs or T cells enriched from blood (not recorded which). These TCRs come from a woman aged 50 to 60 who had recovered from COVID-19. Both conserved end residues are part of each CDR3.

v_gene: TRBV7-3
j_gene: TRBJ1-1
CDR3aa: CASSFNTFTEAFF

v_gene: TRBV18
j_gene: TRBJ2-7
CDR3aa: CASSLRQSGYEQYF

v_gene: TRBV5-1
j_gene: TRBJ2-3
CDR3aa: CASSLVASGLGDTQYF

v_gene: TRBV10-2
j_gene: TRBJ2-5
CDR3aa: CASSLGLAGVGETQYF

v_gene: TRBV6-4
j_gene: TRBJ2-7
CDR3aa: CASSDRIGTGGTYEQYF

v_gene: TRBV2
j_gene: TRBJ2-3
CDR3aa: CASTDRVGPDTQYF

v_gene: TRBV6-5
j_gene: TRBJ2-7
CDR3aa: CASSYDRTSGIDEQYF

v_gene: TRBV27
j_gene: TRBJ1-6
CDR3aa: CASRSGGVRGNSPLHF

v_gene: TRBV27
j_gene: TRBJ1-2
CDR3aa: CASSTIGQGAYGYTF

v_gene: TRBV27
j_gene: TRBJ2-5
CDR3aa: CASSLSAYGRSKTQYF

v_gene: TRBV6-5
j_gene: TRBJ2-7
CDR3aa: CASSTQPGQYYEQYF

v_gene: TRBV28
j_gene: TRBJ1-5
CDR3aa: CASDAFEHSNQPQHF

v_gene: TRBV30
j_gene: TRBJ2-5
CDR3aa: CAWTRASQETQYF

v_gene: TRBV29-1
j_gene: TRBJ2-3
CDR3aa: CSVGLFTFTDTQYF

v_gene: TRBV3-1/TRBV3-2
j_gene: TRBJ2-1
CDR3aa: CASSQGPGTSGSRNEQFF

v_gene: TRBV28
j_gene: TRBJ2-4
CDR3aa: CASSLWGTSGRTKNIQYF

v_gene: TRBV5-8
j_gene: TRBJ2-1
CDR3aa: CASDLPREGLAAGGIEQFF

v_gene: TRBV6-5
j_gene: TRBJ1-2
CDR3aa: CASSPPGQGAGGYTF